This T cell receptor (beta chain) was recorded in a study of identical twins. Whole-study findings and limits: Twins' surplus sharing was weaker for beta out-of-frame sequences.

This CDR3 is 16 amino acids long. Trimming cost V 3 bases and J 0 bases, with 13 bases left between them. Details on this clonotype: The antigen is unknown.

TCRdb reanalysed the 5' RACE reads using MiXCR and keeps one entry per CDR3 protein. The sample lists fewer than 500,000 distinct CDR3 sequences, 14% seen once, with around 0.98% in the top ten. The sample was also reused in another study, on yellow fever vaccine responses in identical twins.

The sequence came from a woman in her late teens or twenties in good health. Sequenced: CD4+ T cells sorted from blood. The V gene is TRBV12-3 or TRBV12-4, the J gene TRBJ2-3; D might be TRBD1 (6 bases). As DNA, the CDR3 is TGTGCCAGCAGTTTTCTTGTTAGGGGGAGCACAGATACGCAGTATTTT. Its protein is CASSFLVRGSTDTQYF.